This TCR beta chain was found in a study of CDR3 diversity in severe acne (dated by TCRdb to about 2019). Notes on this clonotype: Its antigen has not been determined. Base qualities were left out, and no much larger clone turns up one base away.

Clipping removes 3 bases from V and 2 bases from J, with 5 as the unmatched junction base count. The CDR3 covers 14 residues, taking in both the cysteine and the phenylalanine. This entry keeps only the CDR3 DNA: 42 bases, framed from base 1. CDR1 and CDR2 are read off the germline V gene (reference sequence) as DFQATT and SNEGSKA. The method was PCR. The instrument was an Illumina HiSeq 2000. TCRdb's own reprocessing of the public reads used fastp at Q25 and MiXCR and kept productive beta chains. Each CDR3 protein gets just one entry, which takes the most common genes and DNA from the rows behind it. For this sample the table gives approximately 79,000 distinct CDR3 sequences, of which 48% were detected only once. Clones ranked in the top ten supply around a tenth of the sample.

This sequence uses TRBV20-1 and TRBJ2-7, with 9 bases matching TRBD2. Sample: blood. This TCR came from a male donor in good health, serving as a control. The CDR3: CSARPSGNPYEQYF. The DNA sequence follows: TGCAGTGCTAGGCCTAGCGGGAACCCCTACGAGCAGTACTTC.